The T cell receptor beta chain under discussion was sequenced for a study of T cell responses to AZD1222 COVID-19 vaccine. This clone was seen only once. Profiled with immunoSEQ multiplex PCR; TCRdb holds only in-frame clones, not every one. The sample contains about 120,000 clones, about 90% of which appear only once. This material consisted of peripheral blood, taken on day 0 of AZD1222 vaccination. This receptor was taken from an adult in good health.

DNA of the CDR3: TGTGCCAGCAGCCCTCTTGCAGGGCTGGACGAGCAGTACTTC. Protein product: CASSPLAGLDEQYF. The chain has TRBV5-6 and TRBJ2-7; tentatively, D is TRBD1 (5 bases). There are 14 residues in the CDR3. V lost 4 bases to trimming and J lost 5 bases, with 16 bases between them. Germline CDR1 SGHDT, CDR2 YYEEEE. Using reference TRBV5-6 and TRBJ2-7 for the parts outside the CDR3, the full variable domain is DAGVTQSPTHLIKTRGQQVTLRCSPKSGHDTVSWYQQALGQGPQFIFQYYEEEERQRGNFPDRFSGHQFPNYSSELNVNALLLGDSALYLCASSPLAGLDEQYFGPGTRLTVT.